The next 16 T cell receptor beta chains were all read from a single sample in a study of cytomegalovirus exposure and HLA in healthy donors. PCR was performed using 60 Vbeta and 13 Jbeta primers. TCRdb's copy holds only in-frame clones and misses some; the assay was immunoSEQ multiplex PCR. Here the sample spans some 110,000 clones, more than 60% being singletons. Sequencing was done on a sample of PBMCs. These receptors were obtained from a man between 18 and 35 years old in good health and CMV-seronegative.

The V call is TRBV5-6, the J call TRBJ2-7; weak D call: TRBD1 (5 bases). Germline V gives CDR1 SGHDT, CDR2 YYEEEE. This CDR3 has 13 residues. V lost 0 bases to trimming and J lost 3 bases, with 7 bases between them. CDR3 DNA: TGTGCCAGCAGCTTGGTTAGGGGCTACGAGCAGTACTTC. Its translation: CASSLVRGYEQYF.

The chain is built from TRBV7-9 and TRBJ2-7; D is ambiguous. The CDR3 has 12 residues. Germline V gene lookup returns CDR1 SEHNR and CDR2 FQNEAQ (reference sequence). Trimming pared 5 bases from V and 6 bases from J, leaving 11 bases between. CDR3 sequence reads: CASSGLSSEQYF. CDR3 sequence (DNA): TGTGCCAGCAGCGGCTTATCGTCCGAGCAGTACTTC. Supplemented by reference TRBV7-9 and TRBJ2-7, the full variable domain reads DTGVSQNPRHKITKRGQNVTFRCDPISEHNRLYWYRQTLGQGPEFLTYFQNEAQLEKSRLLSDRFSAERPKGSFSTLEIQRTEQGDSAMYLCASSGLSSEQYFGPGTRLTVT.

The gene calls are TRBV18 and TRBJ1-2; 9 bases line up with TRBD1. CDR3 size: 14 residues. The J segment lost 7 bases and the V segment lost 5 bases, leaving 8 bases of the junction unmatched. Germline V gives CDR1 KGHSH, CDR2 LQKENI. The CDR3 region is CASSSGQGLSGYTF. The CDR3 region has the DNA TGTGCCAGCTCATCAGGACAGGGGCTCTCTGGCTACACCTTC.

The rearrangement joins TRBV2 to TRBJ2-7; 8 positions match TRBD1. This CDR3 spans 15 amino acids. Looked up from germline, CDR1 is SNHLY and CDR2 is FYNNEI. V gave up 6 bases and J gave up 2 bases; unmatched junction bases: 9. The CDR3 nucleotides are TGTGCCAGCAGCCCCGGACAGGGTTTCACCTACGAGCAGTACTTC. The encoded protein is CASSPGQGFTYEQYF.

This clone was found a few times. The rearrangement uses TRBV19 and TRBJ1-5; D remains ambiguous. Germline V lookup: CDR1 LNHDA, CDR2 SQIVND (reference sequence). Trimming stripped 7 bases from V and 4 bases from J, with 14 bases between. This CDR3 contains 14 residues. The CDR3 DNA reads as TGTGCCAGTAATTTACGCCAGACTAATCAGCCCCAGCATTTT. It yields the protein CASNLRQTNQPQHF.

This chain links TRBV6-1 with TRBJ1-4; TRBD1 matches 8 bases. Germline CDR1 and CDR2: MNHNS and SASEGT. The CDR3 covers 14 residues. With 1 base clipped from V and 6 bases from J, the junction kept 1 base outside the gene matches. The CDR3 protein is CASSEGTGYEKLFF. DNA of the CDR3: TGTGCCAGCAGTGAAGGGACAGGGTATGAAAAACTGTTTTTT.

The chain links TRBV11-2 to TRBJ2-1; D unresolved. In germline, CDR1 is SGHAT, CDR2 FQNNGV. The V gene lost 5 bases and the J gene lost 10 bases, with 12 bases spanning the gap. The CDR3 is made up of 12 amino acids. The CDR3 region is CASSPRSREQFF. The CDR3 coding sequence is TGTGCCAGCAGCCCCAGGTCACGCGAGCAGTTCTTC.

The chain is built from TRBV9 and TRBJ2-7; 10 bases map to TRBD1. V lost 3 bases and J lost 5; bases outside the gene matches: 8. This CDR3 spans 15 amino acids. Germline lookup yields CDR1 SGDLS and CDR2 YYNGEE. This CDR3 reads CASSAEDRGIHEQYF. The CDR3 DNA sequence: TGTGCCAGCAGCGCAGAGGACAGGGGGATACACGAGCAGTACTTC.

The V call is TRBV7-6, the J call TRBJ2-7; D call uncertain. Trimming removed 2 bases from V and 1 base from J, with 9 bases in between. CDR1 and CDR2 (germline): SGHVS, FNYEAQ. CDR3 length: 14 amino acids. For the CDR3, the DNA is TGTGCCAGCAGCTTAACCGACGGGTCCTACGAGCAGTACTTC. Protein sequence: CASSLTDGSYEQYF.

This rearrangement joins TRBV29-1 to TRBJ1-5; TRBD1 is a possible D gene (6 bases). In germline, CDR1 is SQVTM, CDR2 ANQGSEA. The CDR3 extends over 14 amino acids. V lost 4 bases and J lost 3, with 13 bases in between. The CDR3 loop is CSVVVGGVNQPQHF. The CDR3 coding sequence is TGCAGCGTTGTCGTAGGGGGGGTCAATCAGCCCCAGCATTTT.

The chain joins TRBV10-3 to TRBJ2-7, with D possibly TRBD2 on 6 matching bases. Germline values: CDR1 ENHRY, CDR2 SYGVKD. This CDR3 has 16 amino acids. V shed 2 bases and J shed 7 bases, with 21 bases lying between them. DNA for the CDR3: TGTGCCATCAGTGAGCTGGGCGGGGATCCTACTAAAGAGCAGTACTTC. It is translated as CAISELGGDPTKEQYF.

The count of this clone is one. In nucleotides, the CDR3 is TGTGCCAGCAGCTTATGGGCGGACCAGGGAAACTATGGCTACACCTTC. The encoded protein is CASSLWADQGNYGYTF. This chain connects TRBV13 to TRBJ1-2; weak D call: TRBD1 (5 bases). This CDR3 contains 16 residues. Trimming stripped 2 bases from V and 2 bases from J, with 15 bases between. Germline assignment: CDR1 PRHDT and CDR2 FYEKMQ (reference sequence).

A few counts support this clone. The rearrangement uses TRBV18 and TRBJ2-5; D uncertain. Germline V gene sequence: CDR1 KGHSH, CDR2 LQKENI. The V end lost 0 bases, the J end lost 5 bases, and 13 bases lay between the germline ends. The CDR3 extends over 15 amino acids. The CDR3 is CASSPPGSRRETQYF. The CDR3 DNA reads as TGTGCCAGCTCACCACCCGGGTCGAGAAGGGAGACCCAGTACTTC.

The chain employs TRBV18 and TRBJ2-3; the D gene is possibly TRBD2 (5 bases). The CDR3 length is 17 residues. The germline V and J ends were trimmed by 1 base and 1 base, with 15 bases remaining between them. Germline V lookup: CDR1 KGHSH, CDR2 LQKENI. The DNA for the CDR3 is TGTGCCAGCTCACCACTCTGGGCTAGCAGACGCACAGATACGCAGTATTTT. Translating gives CASSPLWASRRTDTQYF.

J is TRBJ2-3 and V is TRBV19; maybe TRBD2 (6 bases). The CDR3 covers 14 residues. The germline V and J ends were trimmed by 5 bases and 1 base, with 10 bases remaining between them. The germline V gene has CDR1 LNHDA and CDR2 SQIVND (reference sequence). The CDR3 DNA follows: TGTGCCAGTAGTGTCAAGCGGGGCACAGATACGCAGTATTTT. It is translated as CASSVKRGTDTQYF.

The rearrangement links TRBV9 to TRBJ1-2; TRBD1 aligns across 7 bases. Per the germline V gene, CDR1 is SGDLS and CDR2 is YYNGEE. CDR3 size: 14 residues. The junction had 9 bases not matched to a gene; V was cut back by 6 bases and J by 4 bases. DNA for the CDR3: TGTGCCAGCACCCAAGCTGGGACAGTCTATGGCTACACCTTC. Translation gives CASTQAGTVYGYTF.